This section outlines one T cell receptor beta chain sequence together with its context. Its antigen is unknown. The data originate from a study of post-analysis software for immune sequencing data. Study-wide context: Disease trajectories encompassed relapsing-remitting, secondary progressive and progressive-relapsing multiple sclerosis. Study-level findings and limits: Roughly 5 TRBV segments occurring more often in patients than controls included TRBV5-6, TRBV5-1 and TRBV20-1. Under the F measure, samples that were prepared in one batch clustered strongly together.

Built from TCR beta cDNA, the libraries had unique molecular identifiers in them. From about 1 to 10 million T cells, roughly 530,000 cDNA molecules were obtained. TCRdb reprocessed the PCR reads via MiXCR and lists one record per CDR3 protein. The sample contains 650,000 to 850,000 distinct CDR3 sequences, approximately 50% of which appear only once. Trimming at V came to 1 base and at J to 3 bases, leaving 5 bases not matched to a gene. The CDR3 covers 16 residues. CDR1 and CDR2 (germline): SGHVS, FQNEAQ. The material sequenced was blood. The chain has TRBV7-8 and TRBJ2-3; 9 bases fit TRBD2. The sequence was obtained from a girl aged 5-17 years with multiple sclerosis. DNA of the CDR3: TGTGCCAGCAGCTTAGTGGCGGGAGGGCAAACAGATACGCAGTATTTT. It encodes CASSLVAGGQTDTQYF.